This is a list of T cell receptor beta chains from one sample in a study of T cells in Graves' hyperthyroidism and ophthalmopathy. TCRdb ran MiXCR on the multiplex PCR reads and lists one entry per CDR3 protein. The sample consists of 300,000 to 450,000 distinct CDR3 sequences, roughly 18% of them appearing once. The sample comprised blood. Receptor source: a woman in her 40s with Graves' ophthalmopathy. CDR3s include the opening cysteine and the closing phenylalanine or tryptophan. The D gene is left open where the match is weak. A clone size is listed for some rows: how often the clone was seen (once, few, many), or a class if it is expanded.

few,TRBJ2-2,TRBD2,TRBV10-3,TGTGCCATCAGTGAGCTACTAGCGGGAGTTCGACGCACCGGGGAGCTGTTTTTT,CAISELLAGVRRTGELFF
-,TRBJ1-2,-,TRBV6-1,TGTGCCAGCAGATCAATGCCCGGGATAGGGACTAACTATGGCTACATCTTC,CASRSMPGIGTNYGYIF
-,TRBJ2-7,TRBD2,TRBV11-2,TGTGCCAGCCGCTCCTGGACTAGCGGGACCTACGAGCAGTACTTC,CASRSWTSGTYEQYF
many,TRBJ2-7,-,TRBV6-2/TRBV6-3,TGTGCCAGCAGGCCCCGGGGGACAGCTAACTACGAGCAGTACTTC,CASRPRGTANYEQYF
many,TRBJ2-7,-,TRBV11-2,TGTGCCAGCAGCTTAGATCGAAACGAGCAGTACTTC,CASSLDRNEQYF
-,TRBJ2-5,TRBD2,TRBV6-5,TGTGCCAGCAGTTACTCAGCGGGAGGTCTCGGGGAGACCCAGTACTTC,CASSYSAGGLGETQYF
-,TRBJ2-3,TRBD1,TRBV13,TGTGCCAGCAGCTTAAGGGCAGGGGGCTTATCCACAGATACGCAGTATTTT,CASSLRAGGLSTDTQYF
few,TRBJ1-1,-,TRBV19,TGTGCCAGTACAGTATCGGTCAGGGAACGCTCTGAAGCTTACTTT,CASTVSVRERSEAYF
many,TRBJ1-2,-,TRBV2,TGTGCCAGCAGTGAAACGAACCCAGGGGTCATGAACTATGGCTACACCTTC,CASSETNPGVMNYGYTF
many,TRBJ2-2,-,TRBV4-1,TGCGCCAGCAGCCAAGATATGGGGGGGGCGCCGGTCTGGTGGGAGCTGTTTTTT,CASSQDMGGAPVWWELFF
many,TRBJ1-1,-,TRBV19,TGTGCCAGTAGAAAAGGACAGTATCGGGAGACTGAAGCTTTCTTT,CASRKGQYRETEAFF
-,TRBJ1-2,-,TRBV4-1,TGCGCCAGCAGCCAAGATTTAATTGGACCTAACTATGGCTACACCTTC,CASSQDLIGPNYGYTF
many,TRBJ2-5,-,TRBV12-3/TRBV12-4,TGTGCCAGCAGCCTCGGGACCTACCAAGAGACCCAGTACTTC,CASSLGTYQETQYF
-,TRBJ1-2,-,TRBV6-1,TGTGCCAGCAGCGGACACAAAAACTATGGCTACACCTTC,CASSGHKNYGYTF
many,TRBJ1-5,-,TRBV27,TGTGCCAGCAGTATCACGACCAATCAGCCCCAGCATTTT,CASSITTNQPQHF
few,TRBJ2-7,TRBD2,TRBV4-3,TGCGCCAGCAGCCAAGTGCTGACTAGCAGACACGAGCAGTACTTC,CASSQVLTSRHEQYF
many,TRBJ1-1,-,TRBV6-5,TGTGCCAGCAGTTACACGGACAACACTGAAGCTTTCTTT,CASSYTDNTEAFF
-,TRBJ2-5,TRBD2,TRBV20-1,TGCAGTGCTAGAGATCTATCTAGCGGGGACCAAGAGACCCAGTACTTC,CSARDLSSGDQETQYF
many,TRBJ1-5,TRBD1,TRBV29-1,TGCAGCGTGGGACAGGGGGAGGCTCAGCCCCAGCATTTT,CSVGQGEAQPQHF